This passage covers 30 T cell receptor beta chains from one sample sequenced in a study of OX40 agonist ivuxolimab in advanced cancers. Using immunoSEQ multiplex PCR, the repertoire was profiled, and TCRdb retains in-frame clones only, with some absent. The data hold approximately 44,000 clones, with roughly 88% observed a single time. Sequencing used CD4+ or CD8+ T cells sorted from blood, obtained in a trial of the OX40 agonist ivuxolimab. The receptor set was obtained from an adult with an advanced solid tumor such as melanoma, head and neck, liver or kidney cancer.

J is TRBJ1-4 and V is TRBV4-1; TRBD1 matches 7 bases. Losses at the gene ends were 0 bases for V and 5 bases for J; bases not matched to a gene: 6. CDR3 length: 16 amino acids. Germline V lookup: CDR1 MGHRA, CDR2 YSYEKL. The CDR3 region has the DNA TGCGCCAGCAGCCAAGAAAGGGACAGATTAAATGAAAAACTGTTTTTT. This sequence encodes CASSQERDRLNEKLFF.

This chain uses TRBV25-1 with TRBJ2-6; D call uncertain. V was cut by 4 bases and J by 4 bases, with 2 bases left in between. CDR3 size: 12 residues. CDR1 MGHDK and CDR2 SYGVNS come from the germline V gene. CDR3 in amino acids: CASSVGANVLTF. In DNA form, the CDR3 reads TGTGCCAGCAGTGTGGGGGCCAACGTCCTGACTTTC. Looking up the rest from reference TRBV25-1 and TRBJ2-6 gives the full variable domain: EADIYQTPRYLVIGTGKKITLECSQTMGHDKMYWYQQDPGMELHLIHYSYGVNSTEKGDLSSESTVSRIRTEHFPLTLESARPSHTSQYLCASSVGANVLTFGAGSRLTVL.

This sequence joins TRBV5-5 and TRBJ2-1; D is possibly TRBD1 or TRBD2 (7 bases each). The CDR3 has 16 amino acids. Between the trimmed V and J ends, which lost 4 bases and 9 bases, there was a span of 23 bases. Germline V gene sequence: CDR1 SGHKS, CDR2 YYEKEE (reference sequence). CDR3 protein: CASSPLTGRGRGEQFF. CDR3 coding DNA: TGTGCCAGCAGCCCCCTGACAGGGAGGGGAAGAGGTGAGCAGTTCTTC.

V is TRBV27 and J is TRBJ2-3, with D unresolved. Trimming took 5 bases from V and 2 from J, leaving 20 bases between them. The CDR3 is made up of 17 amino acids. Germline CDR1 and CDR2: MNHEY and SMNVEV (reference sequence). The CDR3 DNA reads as TGTGCCAGCAGTCCGACCCGCGGTGGGGTTTACACAGATACGCAGTATTTT. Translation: CASSPTRGGVYTDTQYF.

CDR3 protein: CASSSSGALYEQYF. The CDR3 DNA follows: TGTGCCAGCAGCTCTAGCGGGGCCCTCTACGAGCAGTACTTC. The chain links TRBV7-2 to TRBJ2-7, with TRBD2 identical over 9 bases. After removal of 4 bases from V and 3 bases from J, the junction contained 4 bases not matched to a gene. This CDR3 has 14 residues. Germline-derived CDR1 and CDR2 are SGHTA and FQGNSA.

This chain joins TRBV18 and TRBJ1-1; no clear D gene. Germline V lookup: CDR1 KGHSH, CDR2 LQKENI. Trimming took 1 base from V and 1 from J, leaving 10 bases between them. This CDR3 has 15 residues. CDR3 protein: CASSPQSPANTEAFF. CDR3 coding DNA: TGTGCCAGCTCACCACAATCCCCCGCGAACACTGAAGCTTTCTTT.

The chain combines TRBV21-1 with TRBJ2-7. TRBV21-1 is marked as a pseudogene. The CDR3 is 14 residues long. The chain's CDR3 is CASSKARYTYEQYF. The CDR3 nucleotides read TGTGCCAGCAGCAAAGCTAGGTATACCTACGAGCAGTACTTC.

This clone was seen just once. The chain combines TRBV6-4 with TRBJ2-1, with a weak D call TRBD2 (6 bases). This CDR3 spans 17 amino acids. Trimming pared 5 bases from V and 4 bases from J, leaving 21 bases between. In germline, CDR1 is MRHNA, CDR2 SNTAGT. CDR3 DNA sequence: TGTGCCAGCAGTCAACCGAGGAGGGGCGTCGATTACAATGAGCAGTTCTTC. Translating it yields CASSQPRRGVDYNEQFF.

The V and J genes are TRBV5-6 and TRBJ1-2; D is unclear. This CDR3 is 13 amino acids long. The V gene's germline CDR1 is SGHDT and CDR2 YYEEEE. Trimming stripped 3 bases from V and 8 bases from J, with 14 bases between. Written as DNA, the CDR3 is TGTGCCAGCAGCTACGTACAGCTGGGAGGCTACACCTTC. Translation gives CASSYVQLGGYTF. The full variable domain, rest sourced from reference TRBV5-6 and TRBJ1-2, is DAGVTQSPTHLIKTRGQQVTLRCSPKSGHDTVSWYQQALGQGPQFIFQYYEEEERQRGNFPDRFSGHQFPNYSSELNVNALLLGDSALYLCASSYVQLGGYTFGSGTRLTVV.

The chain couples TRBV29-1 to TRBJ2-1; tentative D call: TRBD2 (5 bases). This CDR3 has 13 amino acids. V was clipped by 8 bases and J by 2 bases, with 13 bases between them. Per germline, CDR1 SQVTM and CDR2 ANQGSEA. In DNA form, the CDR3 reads TGCAGCCTTCATCGGGGAGCCTACAATGAGCAGTTCTTC. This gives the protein CSLHRGAYNEQFF.

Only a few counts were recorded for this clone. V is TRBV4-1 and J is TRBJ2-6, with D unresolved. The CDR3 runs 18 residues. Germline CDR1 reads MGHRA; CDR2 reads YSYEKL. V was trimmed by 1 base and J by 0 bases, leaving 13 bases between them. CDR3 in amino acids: CASSQVNLVSSGANVLTF. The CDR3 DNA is TGCGCCAGCAGCCAAGTGAATTTAGTAAGCTCTGGGGCCAACGTCCTGACTTTC.

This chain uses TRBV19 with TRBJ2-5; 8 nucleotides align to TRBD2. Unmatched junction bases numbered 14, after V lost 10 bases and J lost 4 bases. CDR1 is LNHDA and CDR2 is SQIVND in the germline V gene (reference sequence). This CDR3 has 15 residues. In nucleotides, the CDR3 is TGTGCCACCTCTTTCGGACTAGCCTCAGCAGAGACCCAGTACTTC. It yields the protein CATSFGLASAETQYF.

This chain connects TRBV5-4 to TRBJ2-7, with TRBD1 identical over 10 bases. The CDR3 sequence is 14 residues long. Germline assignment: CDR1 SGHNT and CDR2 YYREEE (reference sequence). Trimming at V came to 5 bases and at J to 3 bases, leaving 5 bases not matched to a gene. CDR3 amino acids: CASSSDRGFYEQYF. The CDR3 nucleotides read TGTGCCAGCAGTTCGGACAGGGGGTTCTACGAGCAGTACTTC.

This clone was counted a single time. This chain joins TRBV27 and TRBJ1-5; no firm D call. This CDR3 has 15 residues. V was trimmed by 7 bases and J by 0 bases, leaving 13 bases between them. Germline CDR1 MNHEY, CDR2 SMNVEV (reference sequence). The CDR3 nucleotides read TGTGCCAGCATCCCCCCCTCGGTTAGCAATCAGCCCCAGCATTTT. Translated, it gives CASIPPSVSNQPQHF.

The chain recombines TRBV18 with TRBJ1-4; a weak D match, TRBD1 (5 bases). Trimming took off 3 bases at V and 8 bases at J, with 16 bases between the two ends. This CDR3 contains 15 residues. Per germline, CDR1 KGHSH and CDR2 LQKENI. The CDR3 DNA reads TGTGCCAGCTCACCTACAGGTACGCGGAGCGAAAAACTGTTTTTT. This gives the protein CASSPTGTRSEKLFF.

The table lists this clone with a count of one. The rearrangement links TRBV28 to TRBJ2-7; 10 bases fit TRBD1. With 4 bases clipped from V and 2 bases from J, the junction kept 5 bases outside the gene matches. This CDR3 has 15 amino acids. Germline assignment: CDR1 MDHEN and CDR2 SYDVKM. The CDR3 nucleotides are TGTGCCAGCAGTTGGCAAGGGACAGGGGCCTACGAGCAGTACTTC. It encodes CASSWQGTGAYEQYF.

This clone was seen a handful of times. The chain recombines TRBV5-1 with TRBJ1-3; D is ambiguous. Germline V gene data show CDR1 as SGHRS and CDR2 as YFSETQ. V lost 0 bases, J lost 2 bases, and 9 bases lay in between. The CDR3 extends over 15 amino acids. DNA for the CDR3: TGCGCCAGCAGCTTGGAGGCCGGGGCTGGAAACACCATATATTTT. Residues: CASSLEAGAGNTIYF. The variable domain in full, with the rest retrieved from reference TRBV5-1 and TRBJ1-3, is KAGVTQTPRYLIKTRGQQVTLSCSPISGHRSVSWYQQTPGQGLQFLFEYFSETQRNKGNFPGRFSGRQFSNSRSEMNVSTLELGDSALYLCASSLEAGAGNTIYFGEGSWLTVV.

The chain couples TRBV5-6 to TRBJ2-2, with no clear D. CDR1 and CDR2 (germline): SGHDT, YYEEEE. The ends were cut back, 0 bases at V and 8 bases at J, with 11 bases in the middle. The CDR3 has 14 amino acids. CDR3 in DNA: TGTGCCAGCAGCTTGGTGGTGAGCAGGGGGGAGCTGTTTTTT. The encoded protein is CASSLVVSRGELFF.

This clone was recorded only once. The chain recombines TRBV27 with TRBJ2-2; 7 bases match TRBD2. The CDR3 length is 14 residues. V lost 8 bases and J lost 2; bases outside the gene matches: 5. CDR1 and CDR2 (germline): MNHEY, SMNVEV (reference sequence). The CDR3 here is CASSRDYNTGELFF. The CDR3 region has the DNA TGTGCCAGCTCCCGGGACTATAACACCGGGGAGCTGTTTTTT.

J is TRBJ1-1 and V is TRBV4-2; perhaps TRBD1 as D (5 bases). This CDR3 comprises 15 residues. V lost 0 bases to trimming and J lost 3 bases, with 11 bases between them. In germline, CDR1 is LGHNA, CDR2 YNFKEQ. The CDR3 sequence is CASSQDSRGYTEAFF. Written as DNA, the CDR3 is TGTGCCAGCAGCCAAGATAGTAGGGGCTACACTGAAGCTTTCTTT.

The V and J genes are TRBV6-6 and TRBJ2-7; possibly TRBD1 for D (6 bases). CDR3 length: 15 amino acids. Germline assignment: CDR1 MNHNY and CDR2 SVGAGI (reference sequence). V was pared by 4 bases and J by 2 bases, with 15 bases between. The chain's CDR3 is CASSFSTDRAYEQYF. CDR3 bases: TGTGCCAGCAGTTTTTCTACGGACAGAGCCTACGAGCAGTACTTC.

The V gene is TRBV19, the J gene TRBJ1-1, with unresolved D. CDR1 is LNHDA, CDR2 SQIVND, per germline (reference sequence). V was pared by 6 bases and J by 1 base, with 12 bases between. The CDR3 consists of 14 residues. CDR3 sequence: CASRERNGNTEAFF. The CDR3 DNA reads TGTGCCAGTAGAGAGAGGAATGGGAACACTGAAGCTTTCTTT.

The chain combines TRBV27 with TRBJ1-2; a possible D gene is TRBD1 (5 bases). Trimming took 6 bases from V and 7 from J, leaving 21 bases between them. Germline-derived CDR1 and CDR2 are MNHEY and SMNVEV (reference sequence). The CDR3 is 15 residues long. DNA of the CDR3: TGTGCCAGCAGGGGGCGGGCAGAGCCTTTTTCTGGCTACACCTTC. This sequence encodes CASRGRAEPFSGYTF.

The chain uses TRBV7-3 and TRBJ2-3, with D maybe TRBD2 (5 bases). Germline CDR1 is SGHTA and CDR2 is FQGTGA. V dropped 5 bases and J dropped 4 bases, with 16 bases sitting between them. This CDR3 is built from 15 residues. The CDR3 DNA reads TGTGCCAGCAGCACCGGACCCCTCGGGGCAGATACGCAGTATTTT. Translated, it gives CASSTGPLGADTQYF.

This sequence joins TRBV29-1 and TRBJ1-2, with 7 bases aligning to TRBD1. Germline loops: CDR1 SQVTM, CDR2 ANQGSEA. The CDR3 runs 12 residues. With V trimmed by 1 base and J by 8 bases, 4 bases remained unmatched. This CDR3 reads CSVEGGTVGYTF. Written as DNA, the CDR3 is TGCAGCGTTGAAGGGGGGACAGTAGGCTACACCTTC.

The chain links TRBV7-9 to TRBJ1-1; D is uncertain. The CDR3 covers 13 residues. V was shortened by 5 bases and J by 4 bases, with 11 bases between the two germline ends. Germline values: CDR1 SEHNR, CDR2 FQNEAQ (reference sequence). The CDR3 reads CASSQREGTEAFF. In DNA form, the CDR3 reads TGTGCCAGCAGCCAGCGGGAGGGCACTGAAGCTTTCTTT.

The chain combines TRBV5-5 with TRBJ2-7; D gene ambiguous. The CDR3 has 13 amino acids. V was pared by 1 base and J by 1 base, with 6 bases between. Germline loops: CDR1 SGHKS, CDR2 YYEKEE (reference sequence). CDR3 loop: CASSLSHSYEQYF. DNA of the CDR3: TGTGCCAGCAGCTTGTCCCATTCCTACGAGCAGTACTTC.

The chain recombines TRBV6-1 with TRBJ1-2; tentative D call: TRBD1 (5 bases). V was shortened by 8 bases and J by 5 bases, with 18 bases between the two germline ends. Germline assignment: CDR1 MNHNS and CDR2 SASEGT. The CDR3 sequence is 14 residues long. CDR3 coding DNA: TGTGCCAGCGGGGGGAGGGGCGAGGGATATGGCTACACCTTC. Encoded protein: CASGGRGEGYGYTF.

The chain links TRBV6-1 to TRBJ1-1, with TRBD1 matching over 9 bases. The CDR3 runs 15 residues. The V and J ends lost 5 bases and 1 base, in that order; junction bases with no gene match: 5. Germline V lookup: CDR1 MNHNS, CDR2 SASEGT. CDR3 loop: CASSTGGAGNTEAFF. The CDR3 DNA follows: TGTGCCAGCAGTACAGGGGGCGCAGGGAACACTGAAGCTTTCTTT.

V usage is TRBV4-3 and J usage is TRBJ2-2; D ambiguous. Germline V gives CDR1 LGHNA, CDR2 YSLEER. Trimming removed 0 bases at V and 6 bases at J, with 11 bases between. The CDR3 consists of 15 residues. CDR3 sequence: CASSQDPRTPGELFF. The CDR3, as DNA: TGCGCCAGCAGCCAAGACCCCCGCACGCCCGGGGAGCTGTTTTTT.